This T cell receptor (beta chain) was found in a study of T cell responses to AZD1222 COVID-19 vaccine. In its sample, this clone was seen a few times. The antigen remains undetermined. V lost 0 bases and J 10 bases, leaving 11 bases between the germline ends. The CDR3 is made up of 14 amino acids. Per germline, CDR1 SGHKS and CDR2 YYEKEE (reference sequence). General observations from the study: It should be noted that donors were predominantly white British and more often female, and clonal diversity was possibly underestimated. Vaccination with two AZD1222 doses was followed by a rise in Spike-specific TCR breadth and depth.

Sequenced by immunoSEQ multiplex PCR; TCRdb stores in-frame clones only, minus some. In the table there are about 120,000 clones, roughly 87% of which are singletons. The receptor was isolated from an adult who received the AZD1222 COVID-19 vaccine. The sample here was peripheral blood, taken 28 days after the second AZD1222 dose. The chain combines TRBV5-5 with TRBJ1-6, with D uncertain. The CDR3 spells CASSLAGSLSPLHF. CDR3 sequence (DNA): TGTGCCAGCAGCTTGGCCGGGTCGCTATCACCCCTCCACTTT.